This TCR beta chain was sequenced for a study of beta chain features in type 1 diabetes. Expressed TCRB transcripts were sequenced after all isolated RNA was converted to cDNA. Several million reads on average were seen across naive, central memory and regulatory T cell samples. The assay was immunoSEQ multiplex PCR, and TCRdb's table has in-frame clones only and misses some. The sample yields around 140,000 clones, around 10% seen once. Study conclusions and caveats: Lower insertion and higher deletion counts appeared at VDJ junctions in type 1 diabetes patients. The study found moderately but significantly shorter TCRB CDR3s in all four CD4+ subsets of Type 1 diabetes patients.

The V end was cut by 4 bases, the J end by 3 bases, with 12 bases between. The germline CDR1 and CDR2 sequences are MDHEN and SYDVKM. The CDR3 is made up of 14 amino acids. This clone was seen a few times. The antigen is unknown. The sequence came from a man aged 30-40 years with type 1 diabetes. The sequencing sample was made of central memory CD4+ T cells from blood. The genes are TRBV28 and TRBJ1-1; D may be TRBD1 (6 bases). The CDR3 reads CASSYAGAYTEAFF. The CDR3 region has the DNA TGTGCCAGCAGTTATGCAGGGGCATACACTGAAGCTTTCTTT.